The rows below give T cell receptor beta chains drawn from one sample of a study of siplizumab effects on memory and regulatory T cells. The assay was immunoSEQ multiplex PCR, and TCRdb's table has in-frame clones only and misses some. Among tens of thousands of clones, about 90% were seen once, and the ten largest hold around 29%. The sequencing sample was made of CD8+ T cells sorted from blood. These receptors were obtained from a human donor in good health. The CDR3 runs from the conserved cysteine through the conserved F or W. The order of the fields is V gene, J gene, D gene, clone size, CDR3 DNA, CDR3 protein. The D gene is left open where the match is weak. Only some rows state a clone size, as once, few, many or a class for expanded clones.

V: TRBV29-1
J: TRBJ1-1
D: -
size: -
DNA: TGCAGCGTTGAAGATGGCTCCGTTGAAGCTTTCTTT
CDR3: CSVEDGSVEAFF

V: TRBV4-1
J: TRBJ1-4
D: -
size: -
DNA: TGCGCCAGCAGCCGACCGCGGGAACCTGATGCAACTAATGAAAAACTGTTTTTT
CDR3: CASSRPREPDATNEKLFF

V: TRBV6-6
J: TRBJ1-4
D: -
size: -
DNA: TGTGCCAGCAACATAGACAGACCTAATGAAAAACTGTTTTTT
CDR3: CASNIDRPNEKLFF

V: TRBV5-5
J: TRBJ1-2
D: TRBD1
size: few
DNA: TGTGCCAGCAGATATCGGGACAGTAACTATGGCTACACCTTC
CDR3: CASRYRDSNYGYTF

V: TRBV2
J: TRBJ1-2
D: -
size: -
DNA: TGTGCCAGCTATAAATTAGGGGGAGGTAACTATGGCTACACCTTC
CDR3: CASYKLGGGNYGYTF

V: TRBV19
J: TRBJ2-7
D: -
size: -
DNA: TGTGCCAGTAGTATATCTAGTTCCTACGAGCAGTACTTC
CDR3: CASSISSSYEQYF

V: TRBV27
J: TRBJ1-2
D: TRBD1
size: once
DNA: TGTGCCAGCAGTTTAGAGACAGGGAGAGGCGGCTACACCTTC
CDR3: CASSLETGRGGYTF

V: TRBV27
J: TRBJ2-7
D: TRBD2
size: -
DNA: TGTGCCAGCAGGGGACTAGGGGCTTACGAGCAGTACTTC
CDR3: CASRGLGAYEQYF

V: TRBV27
J: TRBJ2-5
D: -
size: -
DNA: TGTGCCAGCAGTTTATCGGCTCCTTTCGAGACCCAGTACTTC
CDR3: CASSLSAPFETQYF

V: TRBV25-1
J: TRBJ1-2
D: -
size: -
DNA: TGTGCCAACCCGGGACCAAGTGGCTACACCTTC
CDR3: CANPGPSGYTF